Listed below are T cell receptor beta chains from one sample, sequenced in a study of T cell changes during pregnancy in multiple sclerosis. Profiled with immunoSEQ multiplex PCR; TCRdb holds only in-frame clones, not every one. The table lists approximately 85,000 clones, approximately 93% of them singletons. The input for sequencing was peripheral blood, taken in the first trimester of pregnancy. The receptor set was obtained from a female donor with multiple sclerosis, enrolled in a pregnancy study. The CDR3 runs from the conserved cysteine through the conserved F or W. Fields, in order: CDR3 DNA, CDR3 protein, J gene, V gene, D gene, clone size. A D gene is named only where the DNA matches it firmly. Expanded clones get a size class; other rows say once, few or many, or leave the size out.

DNA: TGTGCCAGCAGCTTTGATGACAGGGGGCGTTCCTACGAGCAGTACTTC
CDR3: CASSFDDRGRSYEQYF
J: TRBJ2-7
V: TRBV12-1
D: -
size: -

DNA: TGTGCCAGCAGTTACCCTACTGACAGGGACACTGAAGCTTTCTTT
CDR3: CASSYPTDRDTEAFF
J: TRBJ1-1
V: TRBV6-6
D: TRBD1
size: -

DNA: TGTGCCAGCAGCACCCGGACAGGGGGCGCTGTGAACACTGAAGCTTTCTTT
CDR3: CASSTRTGGAVNTEAFF
J: TRBJ1-1
V: TRBV4-2
D: TRBD1
size: -

DNA: TGTGCCAGCAGCCCCGGGGACAGCATGAACACTGAAGCTTTCTTT
CDR3: CASSPGDSMNTEAFF
J: TRBJ1-1
V: TRBV4-2
D: TRBD1
size: -

DNA: TGTGCCAGTTCCCCGAAAGACAGGGGGAATAGCAATCAGCCCCAGCATTTT
CDR3: CASSPKDRGNSNQPQHF
J: TRBJ1-5
V: TRBV19
D: TRBD1
size: -

DNA: TGTGCCAGCAGTTACGCCAGTAACACTGAAGCTTTCTTT
CDR3: CASSYASNTEAFF
J: TRBJ1-1
V: TRBV6-5
D: -
size: -

DNA: TGTGCCTGGAGTGCCACAAGCGCGTACGAGCAGTACTTC
CDR3: CAWSATSAYEQYF
J: TRBJ2-7
V: TRBV30
D: -
size: -

DNA: TGTGCCAGCACGGTCGAGGGGACTAGCGGGAGGGCAGCCTACGAGCAGTACTTC
CDR3: CASTVEGTSGRAAYEQYF
J: TRBJ2-7
V: TRBV28
D: TRBD2
size: -

DNA: TGTGCCAGCAGAGACAGGCCGATGAACACTGAAGCTTTCTTT
CDR3: CASRDRPMNTEAFF
J: TRBJ1-1
V: TRBV6-1
D: -
size: -

DNA: TGTGCCAGCTCACCACCGGGGCTAGCGGATAAAGAGACCCAGTACTTC
CDR3: CASSPPGLADKETQYF
J: TRBJ2-5
V: TRBV18
D: TRBD2
size: -

DNA: TGTGCCAGCAGCGTAGAACTAGCGGGGGCCGACCGCACAGATACGCAGTATTTT
CDR3: CASSVELAGADRTDTQYF
J: TRBJ2-3
V: TRBV9
D: TRBD2
size: -

DNA: TGTGCCACCAGCAGAGTTGGGGAGCATGGCTACACCTTC
CDR3: CATSRVGEHGYTF
J: TRBJ1-2
V: TRBV15
D: -
size: -

DNA: TGTGCCAGCAGCCCGGCGTGGGGGGAAGAGACCCAGTACTTC
CDR3: CASSPAWGEETQYF
J: TRBJ2-5
V: TRBV7-6
D: -
size: -

DNA: TGTGCCAGCAGTTTAGGGACAGAGATTCTGAACACTGAAGCTTTCTTT
CDR3: CASSLGTEILNTEAFF
J: TRBJ1-1
V: TRBV28
D: TRBD1
size: -

DNA: TGCGCCAGCAGCTTGGTGGGACAGGGTTTGTTGAACACTGAAGCTTTCTTT
CDR3: CASSLVGQGLLNTEAFF
J: TRBJ1-1
V: TRBV5-1
D: TRBD1
size: -

DNA: TGTGCCAGCAGCGTAGGTCCGGGGGTCGATCAGCCCCAGCATTTT
CDR3: CASSVGPGVDQPQHF
J: TRBJ1-5
V: TRBV9
D: -
size: -

DNA: TGTGCCAGCTCACCGTCCCGGGAGAATGAGCAGTTCTTC
CDR3: CASSPSRENEQFF
J: TRBJ2-1
V: TRBV18
D: -
size: -

DNA: TGTGCCAGTAGTGGGTGGAGCAGGGGCGCAAACATTCAGTACTTC
CDR3: CASSGWSRGANIQYF
J: TRBJ2-4
V: TRBV19
D: -
size: -

DNA: TGCAGCGTTAACGGACTAGCGGGATCCTACAATGAGCAGTTCTTC
CDR3: CSVNGLAGSYNEQFF
J: TRBJ2-1
V: TRBV29-1
D: TRBD2
size: -

DNA: TGTGCCAGCAGCTCAATAGCGGGGACAGAGACCCAGTACTTC
CDR3: CASSSIAGTETQYF
J: TRBJ2-5
V: TRBV11-3
D: TRBD2
size: -

DNA: -
CDR3: CASSSSSVAYEQYF
J: TRBJ2-7
V: TRBV6-5
D: -
size: -

DNA: TGTGCCAGCAGTTTTGCGGGAGGAAACAATGAGCAGTTCTTC
CDR3: CASSFAGGNNEQFF
J: TRBJ2-1
V: TRBV27
D: TRBD2
size: -

DNA: TGTGCCAGTAGTACCATTAGCGGGACCACGAACACCGGGGAGCTGTTTTTT
CDR3: CASSTISGTTNTGELFF
J: TRBJ2-2
V: TRBV19
D: TRBD2
size: -

DNA: TGTGCCAGTAGTTCCGGGACTTCCGAGACCCAGTACTTC
CDR3: CASSSGTSETQYF
J: TRBJ2-5
V: TRBV19
D: -
size: -

DNA: TGTGCCACCAGCAGAGATACGGGAGGAACCTACGAGCAGTACTTC
CDR3: CATSRDTGGTYEQYF
J: TRBJ2-7
V: TRBV15
D: TRBD2
size: once

DNA: TGCGCCAGCAGCCCCGGGACTAGCGGAGCGTTCTTC
CDR3: CASSPGTSGAFF
J: TRBJ2-1
V: TRBV5-1
D: TRBD2
size: -

DNA: TGCGCCAGCAGCTGGGGGGTACAGAATTCACCCCTCCACTTT
CDR3: CASSWGVQNSPLHF
J: TRBJ1-6
V: TRBV5-1
D: -
size: -

DNA: TGTGCCAGCAGCGCACTAGCGGGAGGGGAAAACGAGCAGTACTTC
CDR3: CASSALAGGENEQYF
J: TRBJ2-7
V: TRBV9
D: TRBD2
size: -

DNA: TGTGCCAGCAGTTTACGGGACAGGGTCCAGTACGAGCAGTACTTC
CDR3: CASSLRDRVQYEQYF
J: TRBJ2-7
V: TRBV28
D: TRBD1
size: -

DNA: TGTGCCAGCAGCTTACGGCAGGGCAGAGTTAGAAACACCATATATTTT
CDR3: CASSLRQGRVRNTIYF
J: TRBJ1-3
V: TRBV7-9
D: -
size: once

DNA: TGTGCCAGCAGCTACCTAAAGTCGGGGGATGCTTTCTTT
CDR3: CASSYLKSGDAFF
J: TRBJ1-1
V: TRBV7-9
D: -
size: -

DNA: TGTGCCATCACAGGGGGCTCGAATTCACCCCTCCACTTT
CDR3: CAITGGSNSPLHF
J: TRBJ1-6
V: TRBV10-3
D: TRBD1
size: -

DNA: TGTGCCAGCAGCGAACAGGGGGGCAATCAGCCCCAGCATTTT
CDR3: CASSEQGGNQPQHF
J: TRBJ1-5
V: TRBV7-8
D: TRBD1
size: -

DNA: TGTGCCAGTTATTTTGGTGGGAGTAGGCAAGAGACCCAGTACTTC
CDR3: CASYFGGSRQETQYF
J: TRBJ2-5
V: TRBV6-1
D: -
size: -

DNA: TGTGCCAGCAGCTTCCGCCGAGGGGGGACAGGAGACACCGGGGAGCTGTTTTTT
CDR3: CASSFRRGGTGDTGELFF
J: TRBJ2-2
V: TRBV5-6
D: TRBD1
size: -

DNA: TGCGCCAGCAGCCCTTCGGCTAGTGGTCTTTTGAACACTGAAGCTTTCTTT
CDR3: CASSPSASGLLNTEAFF
J: TRBJ1-1
V: TRBV5-1
D: -
size: -

DNA: TGTGCCAGCAGCATCCTACAGGGAAGCGATAATTCACCCCTCCACTTT
CDR3: CASSILQGSDNSPLHF
J: TRBJ1-6
V: TRBV5-4
D: -
size: -

DNA: TGTGCCAGCAGTGATTGGGGGCTATCTAGCACCGGGGAGCTGTTTTTT
CDR3: CASSDWGLSSTGELFF
J: TRBJ2-2
V: TRBV6-4
D: -
size: -

DNA: TGTGCCAGCAGAAGGGACAGCTACTACGAGCAGTACTTC
CDR3: CASRRDSYYEQYF
J: TRBJ2-7
V: TRBV6-5
D: TRBD1
size: -

DNA: TGCGCCAGCAGCGAGGACAGAGAGACCCAGTACTTC
CDR3: CASSEDRETQYF
J: TRBJ2-5
V: TRBV5-1
D: -
size: -

DNA: TGTGCCAGCAGCTCAGGGACAGGGGAGGGATACGAGCAGTACTTC
CDR3: CASSSGTGEGYEQYF
J: TRBJ2-7
V: TRBV11-2
D: TRBD1
size: few

DNA: TGTGCCAGCAGTTTATGGTTAAGTGGGCTTTCGGCACCCCTCCACTTT
CDR3: CASSLWLSGLSAPLHF
J: TRBJ1-6
V: TRBV6-6
D: -
size: -

DNA: TGTGCCACCACCAGAATCCTCGGGGGTGCTAATGAAAAACTGTTTTTT
CDR3: CATTRILGGANEKLFF
J: TRBJ1-4
V: TRBV15
D: -
size: -

DNA: TGTGCCAGCAGACTGAGCGGGGGGGACCAAGAGACCCAGTACTTC
CDR3: CASRLSGGDQETQYF
J: TRBJ2-5
V: TRBV7-3
D: TRBD2
size: -

DNA: TGTGCCAGCAGCGAGACTAGCGGGAGGGCCCTTGAGCAGTTCTTC
CDR3: CASSETSGRALEQFF
J: TRBJ2-1
V: TRBV13
D: TRBD2
size: -

DNA: TGTGCCAGCAGCCCGCTACTACCGGCCGGGGAGCTGTTTTTT
CDR3: CASSPLLPAGELFF
J: TRBJ2-2
V: TRBV7-9
D: -
size: once

DNA: TGTGCCAGCAGATTCGACAGGGGAAAGACAGATACGCAGTATTTT
CDR3: CASRFDRGKTDTQYF
J: TRBJ2-3
V: TRBV7-2
D: TRBD1
size: once

DNA: TGTGCCAGCAGCCCGGGACAGAGGAACACTGAAGCTTTCTTT
CDR3: CASSPGQRNTEAFF
J: TRBJ1-1
V: TRBV7-8
D: TRBD1
size: -

DNA: TGTGCCAGCAGTCCTACGAACAGGGGACACACCATATATTTT
CDR3: CASSPTNRGHTIYF
J: TRBJ1-3
V: TRBV27
D: TRBD1
size: -

DNA: TGTGCCAGCAGTGAAATTTTGCAGGGGGCCATTTCTAACTATGGCTACACCTTC
CDR3: CASSEILQGAISNYGYTF
J: TRBJ1-2
V: TRBV2
D: TRBD1
size: -

DNA: TGTGCCAGCAGTTACTTGGCGAACACTGAAGCTTTCTTT
CDR3: CASSYLANTEAFF
J: TRBJ1-1
V: TRBV6-5
D: -
size: -

DNA: TGTGCCAGCAGACAGGGGGCGAGCTATGGCTACACCTTC
CDR3: CASRQGASYGYTF
J: TRBJ1-2
V: TRBV6-5
D: TRBD1
size: -

DNA: TGTGCCAGCAGTTCCATCCTACAGGGGCGTCAGGCCTACAATGAGCAGTTCTTC
CDR3: CASSSILQGRQAYNEQFF
J: TRBJ2-1
V: TRBV28
D: TRBD1
size: -

DNA: TGTGCCAGCAGTGACGCGGGAGGTTCCGGGGAGCTGTTTTTT
CDR3: CASSDAGGSGELFF
J: TRBJ2-2
V: TRBV27
D: TRBD2
size: -

DNA: TGTGCCAGCAGCTTAGTCGGGGGGGAGAGAGACCAAGAGACCCAGTACTTC
CDR3: CASSLVGGERDQETQYF
J: TRBJ2-5
V: TRBV11-3
D: TRBD2
size: -